Judged by abundance, the clone carrying this TCR beta chain is medium-sized. MiXCR, run by TCRdb on the RT-PCR reads, gives a single entry per CDR3 protein. Here the sample spans 2,000 or so distinct CDR3 sequences, around 4.5% being singletons. The sample originates from a study of patients and donors after allogeneic stem cell transplantation. The CDR3 spans 12 residues. V lost 6 bases, J lost 6 bases, and 12 bases lay in between. The V gene's germline CDR1 is MNHNS and CDR2 SASEGT. This TCR came from a human donor who was either an allogeneic HSCT recipient or a stem cell or donor lymphocyte infusion donor (not recorded which). It is not recorded whose cells these are; they may come from a transplant donor. The chain joins TRBV6-1 to TRBJ2-7; no definite D call. Sequencing input: blood, either unsorted or a sorted T cell fraction (not recorded which). CDR3 sequence reads: CASRQLGREQYF. CDR3 nucleotides: TGTGCCAGCAGGCAGCTAGGGCGCGAGCAGTACTTC.